These 28 T cell receptor beta chains were sequenced from one sample in a study of T cell repertoires in ileal Crohn's disease. Here immunoSEQ multiplex PCR was the method, and the copy in TCRdb shows in-frame clones only, minus some. The table includes 6,000 or so clones, about 95% detected once. The sequencing input was ileal tissue. Source of these receptors: an adult with Crohn's disease.

The chain is built from TRBV23-1 and TRBJ2-7; D may be TRBD1 (5 bases). TRBV23-1 has ORF status, its function being uncertain. Trimming shortened V by 11 bases and J by 2 bases, and 25 bases separated the two germline ends. The CDR3 covers 16 residues. The CDR3 region has the DNA TGCGCCCCTCCTCCCCCCCCAGGGTATAGTACCTACGAGCAGTACGTC. It encodes CAPPPPPGYSTYEQYV.

This clone was observed a single time. The CDR3 reads CAISDSGTSGYNEQFF. The CDR3 DNA reads TGTGCCATCAGTGATTCGGGGACTAGCGGATACAATGAGCAGTTCTTC. The gene calls are TRBV10-3 and TRBJ2-1; 11 bases match TRBD2. With 3 bases clipped from V and 4 bases from J, the junction kept 5 bases outside the gene matches. The CDR3 extends over 16 amino acids. Per the germline V gene, CDR1 is ENHRY and CDR2 is SYGVKD.

Here the CDR3 DNA reads TGTGCCAGCTCACCAGGGACAGAGGCCTACGAGCAGTACGTC. Its protein product is CASSPGTEAYEQYV. The rearrangement links TRBV18 to TRBJ2-7; 7 positions match TRBD1. V trimming: 2 bases; J trimming: 2 bases; junction bases outside the gene matches: 3. The germline V gene has CDR1 KGHSH and CDR2 LQKENI. This CDR3 is built from 14 residues.

This clone was seen just once. This chain connects TRBV18 to TRBJ2-7, with D maybe TRBD1 (6 bases). Between the trimmed V and J ends, which lost 2 bases and 1 base, there was a span of 12 bases. Germline CDR1 KGHSH, CDR2 LQKENI. CDR3 size: 15 residues. CDR3 amino acids: CASSPYLDSSYEQYF. The CDR3 DNA sequence: TGTGCCAGCTCACCATACTTGGACAGTTCCTACGAGCAGTACTTC.

J is TRBJ1-1 and V is TRBV11-2; TRBD1 might be the D (6 bases). V lost 5 bases, J lost 6 bases, and 10 bases lay in between. The CDR3 runs 12 residues. The germline CDR1 and CDR2 sequences are SGHAT and FQNNGV. Here the CDR3 DNA reads TGTGCCAGCAGCGAGGACAGAGCTGAAGCTTTCTTT. This translates into CASSEDRAEAFF.

The chain recombines TRBV14 with TRBJ1-4; 7 nucleotides align to TRBD1. Germline CDR1 SGHDN, CDR2 FVKESK. Germline trimming cut 1 base from V and 8 bases from J; bases unmatched to any gene: 1. CDR3 length: 13 amino acids. The CDR3, as DNA: TGTGCCAGCAGCCAAGGGACAGGCGAAAAACTGTTTTTT. Translating gives CASSQGTGEKLFF.

CDR3 residues: CASSWRWEAFF. In nucleotides, the CDR3 is TGTGCCAGCAGCTGGAGATGGGAAGCTTTCTTT. The chain carries TRBV7-2 and TRBJ1-1; D call uncertain. This CDR3 spans 11 amino acids. Germline V CDR1 and CDR2: SGHTA, FQGNSA. Trimming took off 4 bases at V and 8 bases at J, with 8 bases between the two ends.

The V call is TRBV7-2, the J call TRBJ1-5; a weak D match, TRBD1 (6 bases). The CDR3 length is 18 residues. Per germline, CDR1 SGHTA and CDR2 FQGNSA. The V end lost 3 bases, the J end lost 1 base, and 19 bases lay between the germline ends. This CDR3 reads CASSFSGVGAPSNQPQHF. CDR3 sequence (DNA): TGTGCCAGCAGCTTCTCCGGGGTGGGGGCGCCGAGCAATCAGCCCCAGCATTTT.

The chain employs TRBV7-8 and TRBJ2-7, with D perhaps TRBD2 (5 bases). There are 14 residues in the CDR3. Germline-derived CDR1 and CDR2 are SGHVS and FQNEAQ. V lost 5 bases and J 1 base, leaving 12 bases between the germline ends. CDR3 in DNA: TGTGCCAGCAGCCGAGGGTCCAGTTCCTACGAGCAGTACTTC. Its protein product is CASSRGSSSYEQYF.

The V gene is TRBV7-8, the J gene TRBJ1-1; the D is unclear. The germline V gene encodes CDR1 SGHVS and CDR2 FQNEAQ. V was shortened by 5 bases and J by 0 bases, with 10 bases between the two germline ends. The CDR3 is 14 amino acids. CDR3 nucleotides: TGTGCCAGCAGCGTAGGGAGGATGAACACTGAAGCTTTCTTT. It codes for CASSVGRMNTEAFF.

V usage is TRBV19 and J usage is TRBJ1-5; TRBD1 aligns across 8 bases. After removal of 7 bases from V and 11 bases from J, the junction contained 13 bases not matched to a gene. In germline, CDR1 is LNHDA, CDR2 SQIVND (reference sequence). The CDR3 has 14 residues. The CDR3 nucleotides are TGTGCCAGTACTACCCGGGACAGGCCTTTTTCCCAGCATTTT. Its protein is CASTTRDRPFSQHF.

This chain uses TRBV29-1 with TRBJ2-2; 9 bases fit TRBD2. The CDR3 runs to 16 residues. Germline values: CDR1 SQVTM, CDR2 ANQGSEA. Losses at the gene ends were 6 bases for V and 5 bases for J; bases not matched to a gene: 13. The DNA for the CDR3 is TGCAGCGTCTGGACTTCTAGCGGGGTAGAGACCGGGGAGCTGTTTTTT. It encodes CSVWTSSGVETGELFF.

The table lists this clone with a count of one. The rearrangement joins TRBV9 to TRBJ1-3; D ambiguous. Germline CDR1 and CDR2: SGDLS and YYNGEE. The V end lost 4 bases, the J end lost 5 bases, and 13 bases lay between the germline ends. CDR3 length: 14 residues. The CDR3 loop is CASSPGGVRNTIYF. CDR3 nucleotide sequence: TGTGCCAGCAGCCCCGGCGGGGTAAGAAACACCATATATTTT.

This chain uses TRBV5-4 with TRBJ2-5, with D hard to call. Trimming stripped 1 base from V and 5 bases from J, with 18 bases between. Germline V CDR1 and CDR2: SGHNT, YYREEE (reference sequence). The CDR3 extends over 16 amino acids. Here the CDR3 DNA reads TGTGCCAGCAGCTTGAGCCCCGCCGATATGGTGGAGACCCAGTACTTC. Residues: CASSLSPADMVETQYF. Full variable domain (remainder filled in from reference TRBV5-4 and TRBJ2-5): ETGVTQSPTHLIKTRGQQVTLRCSSQSGHNTVSWYQQALGQGPQFIFQYYREEENGRGNFPPRFSGLQFPNYSSELNVNALELDDSALYLCASSLSPADMVETQYFGPGTRLLVL.

The rearrangement links TRBV4-3 to TRBJ1-1; no clear D gene. Trimming stripped 3 bases from V and 0 bases from J, with 8 bases between. The germline V gene encodes CDR1 LGHNA and CDR2 YSLEER. CDR3 length: 14 amino acids. The CDR3, as DNA: TGCGCCAGCAGCCAGAGGGTCATGAACACTGAAGCTTTCTTT. It specifies CASSQRVMNTEAFF.

This clone occurred a few times. The chain uses TRBV28 and TRBJ2-1, with D possibly TRBD2 on 5 matching bases. The CDR3 is 12 residues long. Germline loops: CDR1 MDHEN, CDR2 SYDVKM. The V and J ends lost 1 base and 9 bases respectively, with 7 bases between them. This CDR3 is CASSLSRGEQFF. The CDR3, as DNA: TGTGCCAGCAGTTTATCCCGGGGTGAGCAGTTCTTC. The full variable domain, its missing parts supplied by reference TRBV28 and TRBJ2-1, is DVKVTQSSRYLVKRTGEKVFLECVQDMDHENMFWYRQDPGLGLRLIYFSYDVKMKEKGDIPEGYSVSREKKERFSLILESASTNQTSMYLCASSLSRGEQFFGPGTRLTVL.

The chain employs TRBV4-2 and TRBJ1-1; D gene uncertain. The germline CDR1 and CDR2 sequences are LGHNA and YNFKEQ. The CDR3 runs to 14 residues. Trimming shortened V by 0 bases and J by 8 bases, and 13 bases separated the two germline ends. The CDR3 bases are TGTGCCAGCAGCCAAGAAGGAGGGAATGGGGAAGCTTTCTTT. Translated, it gives CASSQEGGNGEAFF.

The rearrangement links TRBV7-8 to TRBJ1-2; 7 nucleotides agree with TRBD1. The CDR3 spans 13 residues. Germline assignment: CDR1 SGHVS and CDR2 FQNEAQ. The ends lost 5 bases at V and 3 bases at J; junction bases unmatched: 3. CDR3: CASSAGQHYGYTF. CDR3 nucleotides: TGTGCCAGCAGCGCGGGACAGCACTATGGCTACACCTTC.

This clone was detected once. The chain recombines TRBV21-1 with TRBJ2-3; the table calls TRBD1, which could not be checked here. TRBV21-1 is given as a pseudogene. The CDR3 is made up of 18 amino acids. The CDR3 here is CASSTDLWGQGVTDTQYF. In DNA, the CDR3 is TGTGCCAGCAGCACCGATCTATGGGGACAGGGGGTCACAGATACGCAGTATTTT.

This clone was picked up one time. This rearrangement joins TRBV5-1 to TRBJ1-4; D remains unclear. CDR3 length equals 15 residues. With 0 bases removed from V and 2 bases from J, the gap between germline ends came to 8 bases. Germline loops: CDR1 SGHRS, CDR2 YFSETQ. The CDR3 loop reads CASSLAGRTNEKLFF. The DNA for the CDR3 is TGCGCCAGCAGCTTGGCTGGGCGCACTAATGAAAAACTGTTTTTT.

This chain uses TRBV6-6 with TRBJ1-1, with D perhaps TRBD1 (5 bases). Germline V CDR1 and CDR2: MNHNY, SVGAGI (reference sequence). The CDR3 totals 14 residues. Trimming pared 8 bases from V and 4 bases from J, leaving 17 bases between. In DNA, the CDR3 is TGTGCCAGCCAGGTCAAGGCAGGGCCCACTGAAGCTTTCTTT. Translated, it gives CASQVKAGPTEAFF.

The CDR3 reads CASSFGQGDNQPQHF. The CDR3 DNA is TGTGCCAGCAGCTTTGGGCAGGGGGACAATCAGCCCCAGCATTTT. The chain combines TRBV7-2 with TRBJ1-5; 7 nucleotides align to TRBD1. The CDR3 spans 15 residues. Germline trimming cut 3 bases from V and 3 bases from J; bases unmatched to any gene: 5. Per germline, CDR1 SGHTA and CDR2 FQGNSA.

This chain connects TRBV7-9 to TRBJ2-7; D is undetermined. CDR3 length: 16 residues. Germline CDR1 is SEHNR and CDR2 is FQNEAQ (reference sequence). The V end was cut by 1 base, the J end by 3 bases, with 16 bases between. The CDR3 bases are TGTGCCAGCAGCTTAGATTACGACACCCCAGGCTACGAGCAGTACTTC. Amino acid sequence: CASSLDYDTPGYEQYF.

The V and J genes are TRBV10-2 and TRBJ2-1; D ambiguous. The V end lost 6 bases, the J end lost 0 bases, and 6 bases lay between the germline ends. This CDR3 is built from 13 residues. Germline assignment: CDR1 WSHSY and CDR2 SAAADI. The CDR3 bases are TGCGCCAGCAGCTCTAGCTCCTACAATGAGCAGTTCTTC. It encodes CASSSSSYNEQFF.

This clone was seen just once. The chain carries TRBV4-3 and TRBJ1-2; 7 bases are a match to TRBD1. Per germline, CDR1 LGHNA and CDR2 YSLEER. V shed 5 bases, J shed 4 bases, and the junction held 7 bases outside the gene matches. This CDR3 has 14 amino acids. The CDR3 nucleotides are TGCGCCAGCAGCGCCCAGACAGGGCGCTATGGCTACACCTTC. Translating gives CASSAQTGRYGYTF.

This chain joins TRBV7-9 and TRBJ1-2, with no clear D. V lost 4 bases and J lost 8, with 8 bases in between. Germline assignment: CDR1 SEHNR and CDR2 FQNEAQ (reference sequence). The CDR3 runs 11 residues. The chain's CDR3 is CASSSKEGYTF. The CDR3 DNA is TGTGCCAGCAGCTCCAAGGAGGGCTACACCTTC.

The chain combines TRBV28 with TRBJ2-3; D gene ambiguous. Between the trimmed V and J ends, which lost 5 bases and 9 bases, there was a span of 9 bases. Looked up from germline, CDR1 is MDHEN and CDR2 is SYDVKM. The CDR3 is made up of 11 amino acids. CDR3 sequence (DNA): TGTGCCAGCAGTAAGAGAAGCACGCAGTATTTT. As protein: CASSKRSTQYF.

This clone is a singleton in its sample. The rearrangement joins TRBV5-4 to TRBJ1-2, with a possible D match to TRBD1 (6 bases). V lost 6 bases and J lost 7, with 16 bases in between. The CDR3 is made up of 13 amino acids. Germline CDR1 is SGHNT and CDR2 is YYREEE (reference sequence). The CDR3 sequence: CASNLAGEGGYTF. CDR3 in DNA: TGTGCCAGCAACCTAGCAGGGGAAGGTGGCTACACCTTC.